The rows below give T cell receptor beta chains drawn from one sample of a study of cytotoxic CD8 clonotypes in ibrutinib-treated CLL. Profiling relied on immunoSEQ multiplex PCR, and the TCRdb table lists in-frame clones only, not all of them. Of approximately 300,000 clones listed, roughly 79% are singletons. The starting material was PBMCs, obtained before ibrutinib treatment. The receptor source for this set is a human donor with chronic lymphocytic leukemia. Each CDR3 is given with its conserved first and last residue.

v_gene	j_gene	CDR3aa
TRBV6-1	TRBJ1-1	CASTYTRVNTEAFF
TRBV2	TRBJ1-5	CASTMTEKRTGGKLGSNQPQHF
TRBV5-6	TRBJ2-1	CASSRKGLAAYNEQFF
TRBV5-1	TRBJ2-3	CASSMEGAGDTQYF
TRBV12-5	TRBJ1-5	CASDQGIDQPQHF
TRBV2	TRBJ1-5	CASSLIRDNQPQHF
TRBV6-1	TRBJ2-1	CASSEVLAGNEQFF
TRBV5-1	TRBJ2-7	CASSLGEAYEQYF
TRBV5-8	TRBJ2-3	CASSLFWGTDTQYF
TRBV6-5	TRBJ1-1	CASGRFPEAFF
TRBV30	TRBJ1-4	CAWNGQGVEKLFF
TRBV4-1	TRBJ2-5	CASSQWTAQETQYF
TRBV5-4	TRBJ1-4	CASSAVANEKLFF
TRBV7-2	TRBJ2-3	CASSLATSTDTQYF
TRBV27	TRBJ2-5	CASSLSIRLLAETQYF
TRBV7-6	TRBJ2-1	CASSLGTTPPNEQFF
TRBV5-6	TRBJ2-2	CASSLSWVADVGTGELFF
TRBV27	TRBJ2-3	CASSLLSPAGGPDTQYF
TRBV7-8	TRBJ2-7	CASRETYEQYF
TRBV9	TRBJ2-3	CASSVGSAGGPADTQYF
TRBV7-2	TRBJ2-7	CASSFRSGRYEQYF
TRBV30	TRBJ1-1	CAWSLQGDTEAFF
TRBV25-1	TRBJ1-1	CASSVDRGGTEAFF
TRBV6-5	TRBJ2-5	CASSYSNGKETQYF
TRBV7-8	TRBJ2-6	CASSPLGNVLTF
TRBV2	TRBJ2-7	CASGRVGGYEQYF
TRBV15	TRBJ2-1	CATSRGSAGGSRGQFF